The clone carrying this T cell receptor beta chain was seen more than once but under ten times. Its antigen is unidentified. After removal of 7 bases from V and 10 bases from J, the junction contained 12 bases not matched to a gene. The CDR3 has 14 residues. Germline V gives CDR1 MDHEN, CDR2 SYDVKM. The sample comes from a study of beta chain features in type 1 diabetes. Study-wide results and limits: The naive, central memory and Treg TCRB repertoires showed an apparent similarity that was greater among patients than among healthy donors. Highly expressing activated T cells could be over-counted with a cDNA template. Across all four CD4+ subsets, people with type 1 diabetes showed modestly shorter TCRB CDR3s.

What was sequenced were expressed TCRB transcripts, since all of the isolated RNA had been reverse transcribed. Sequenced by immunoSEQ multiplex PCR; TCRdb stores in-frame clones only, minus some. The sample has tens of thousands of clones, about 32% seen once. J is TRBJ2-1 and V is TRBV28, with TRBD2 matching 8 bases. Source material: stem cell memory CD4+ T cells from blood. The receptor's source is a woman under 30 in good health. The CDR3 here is CASNSGGGTREQFF. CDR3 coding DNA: TGTGCCAGCAATAGTGGCGGGGGGACGCGAGAGCAGTTCTTC.